This T cell receptor beta chain was retrieved from a study of cytomegalovirus exposure and HLA in healthy donors. The PCR had 60 Vbeta and 13 Jbeta primers. TCRdb's table, derived via immunoSEQ multiplex PCR, lists solely in-frame clones and lacks some. This sample's clone table lists roughly 120,000 clones. V lost 5 bases to trimming and J lost 9 bases, with 17 bases between them. Germline V gene lookup returns CDR1 GTSNPN and CDR2 SVGIG (reference sequence). The length of the CDR3 is 13 residues. Sequencing input: PBMCs. This receptor was obtained from a man between 35 and 55 years old in good health and CMV-seronegative. This chain uses TRBV30 with TRBJ2-1; D is perhaps TRBD2 (6 bases). The CDR3 here is CAWSRGGKSEQFF. The DNA of the CDR3 is TGTGCCTGGTCGCGGGGCGGGAAGAGTGAGCAGTTCTTC.